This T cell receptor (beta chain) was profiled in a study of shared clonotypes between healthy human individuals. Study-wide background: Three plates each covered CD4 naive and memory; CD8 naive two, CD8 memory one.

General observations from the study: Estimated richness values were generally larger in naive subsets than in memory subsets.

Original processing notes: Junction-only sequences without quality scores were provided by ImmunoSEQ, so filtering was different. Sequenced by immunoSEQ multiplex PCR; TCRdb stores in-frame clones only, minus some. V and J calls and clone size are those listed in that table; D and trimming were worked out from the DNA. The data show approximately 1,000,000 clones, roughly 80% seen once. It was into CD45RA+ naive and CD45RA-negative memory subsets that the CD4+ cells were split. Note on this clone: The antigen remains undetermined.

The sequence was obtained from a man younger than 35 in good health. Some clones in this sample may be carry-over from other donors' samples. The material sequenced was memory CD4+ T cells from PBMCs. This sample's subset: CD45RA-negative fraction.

The CDR3 region is CAWSEQGAAETQYF. The CDR3 DNA follows: TGTGCCTGGAGCGAACAGGGGGCAGCGGAGACCCAGTACTTC. The chain couples TRBV30 to TRBJ2-5; 9 bases are a match to TRBD1. V lost 3 bases to trimming and J lost 5 bases; unmatched junction nucleotides: 7. The CDR3 extends over 14 amino acids. Germline V gene data show CDR1 as GTSNPN and CDR2 as SVGIG (reference sequence).